This T cell receptor beta chain derives from a study of CD8 T cells in ankylosing spondylitis. From the 5' RACE reads, TCRdb called clonotypes with MiXCR, one entry per CDR3 protein. Of about 240,000 distinct CDR3 sequences in the sample, 20% to 30% were seen once. This clonotype was counted ten times or more. The ends were cut back, 1 base at V and 8 bases at J, with 8 bases in the middle. The CDR3 consists of 11 residues. Germline values: CDR1 DFQATT, CDR2 SNEGSKA (reference sequence). The chain is built from TRBV20-1 and TRBJ2-5; possibly TRBD1 for D (5 bases). Sequenced material: blood, either unsorted or a sorted T cell fraction (not recorded which). This clonotype originated in a male donor with ankylosing spondylitis or in good health (not recorded which). The CDR3 here is CSARGQGTQYF. The CDR3 DNA reads as TGCAGTGCTAGAGGGCAGGGCACCCAGTACTTC.